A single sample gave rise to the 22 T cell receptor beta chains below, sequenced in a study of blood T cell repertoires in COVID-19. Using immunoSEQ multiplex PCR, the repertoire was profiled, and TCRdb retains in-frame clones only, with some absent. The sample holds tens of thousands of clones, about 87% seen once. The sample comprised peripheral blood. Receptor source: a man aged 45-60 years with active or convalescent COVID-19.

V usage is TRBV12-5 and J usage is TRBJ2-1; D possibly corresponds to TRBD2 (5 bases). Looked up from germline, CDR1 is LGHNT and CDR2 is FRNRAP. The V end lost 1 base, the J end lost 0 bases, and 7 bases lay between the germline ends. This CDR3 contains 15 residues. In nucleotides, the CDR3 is TGTGCTAGTGGTTTGGGGGAGAGCTCCTACAATGAGCAGTTCTTC. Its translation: CASGLGESSYNEQFF. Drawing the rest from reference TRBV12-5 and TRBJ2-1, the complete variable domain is DARVTQTPRHKVTEMGQEVTMRCQPILGHNTVFWYRQTMMQGLELLAYFRNRAPLDDSGMPKDRFSAEMPDATLATLKIQPSEPRDSAVYFCASGLGESSYNEQFFGPGTRLTVL.

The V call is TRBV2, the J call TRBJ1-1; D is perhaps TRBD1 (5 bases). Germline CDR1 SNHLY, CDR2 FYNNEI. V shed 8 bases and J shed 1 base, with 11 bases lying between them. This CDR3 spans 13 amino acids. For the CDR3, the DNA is TGTGCCAGCCGCCGACAGTCGAACACTGAAGCTTTCTTT. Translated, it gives CASRRQSNTEAFF. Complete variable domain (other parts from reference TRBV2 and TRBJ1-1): EPEVTQTPSHQVTQMGQEVILRCVPISNHLYFYWYRQILGQKVEFLVSFYNNEISEKSEIFDDQFSVERPDGSNFTLKIRSTKLEDSAMYFCASRRQSNTEAFFGQGTRLTVV.

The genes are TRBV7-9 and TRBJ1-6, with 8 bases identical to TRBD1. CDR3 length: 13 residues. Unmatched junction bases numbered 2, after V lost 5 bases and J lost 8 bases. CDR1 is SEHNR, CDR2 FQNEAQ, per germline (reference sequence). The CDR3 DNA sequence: TGTGCCAGCAGCACGACAGGGGATTCACCCCTCCACTTT. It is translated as CASSTTGDSPLHF.

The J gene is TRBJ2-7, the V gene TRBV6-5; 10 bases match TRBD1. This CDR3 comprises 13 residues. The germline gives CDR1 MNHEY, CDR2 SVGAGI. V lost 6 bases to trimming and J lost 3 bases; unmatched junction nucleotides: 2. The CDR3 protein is CASRTGGFYEQYF. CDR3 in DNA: TGTGCCAGCAGGACAGGGGGCTTCTACGAGCAGTACTTC.

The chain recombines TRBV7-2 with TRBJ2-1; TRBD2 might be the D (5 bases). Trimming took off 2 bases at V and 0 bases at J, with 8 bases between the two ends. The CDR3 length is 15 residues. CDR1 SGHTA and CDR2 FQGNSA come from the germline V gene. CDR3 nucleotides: TGTGCCAGCAGCTTAACGGGAACCTCCTACAATGAGCAGTTCTTC. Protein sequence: CASSLTGTSYNEQFF.

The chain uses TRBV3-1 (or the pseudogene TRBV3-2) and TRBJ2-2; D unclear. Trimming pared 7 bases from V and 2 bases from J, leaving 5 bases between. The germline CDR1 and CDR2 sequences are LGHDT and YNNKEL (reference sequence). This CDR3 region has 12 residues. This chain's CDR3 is CASTLNTGELFF. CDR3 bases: TGTGCCAGCACCCTAAACACCGGGGAGCTGTTTTTT.

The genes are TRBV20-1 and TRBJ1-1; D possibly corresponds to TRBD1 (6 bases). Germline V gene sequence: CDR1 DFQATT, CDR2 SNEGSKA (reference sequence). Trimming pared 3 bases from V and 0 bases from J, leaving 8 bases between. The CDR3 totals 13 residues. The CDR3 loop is CSASQGLNTEAFF. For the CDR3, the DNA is TGCAGTGCTAGTCAGGGGCTGAACACTGAAGCTTTCTTT.

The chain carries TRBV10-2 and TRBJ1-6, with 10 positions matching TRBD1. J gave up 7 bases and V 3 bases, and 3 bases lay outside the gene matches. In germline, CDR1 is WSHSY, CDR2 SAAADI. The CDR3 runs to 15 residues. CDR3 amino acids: CASSDRGQGNSPLHF. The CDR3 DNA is TGCGCCAGCAGTGATAGGGGACAGGGGAATTCACCCCTCCACTTT.

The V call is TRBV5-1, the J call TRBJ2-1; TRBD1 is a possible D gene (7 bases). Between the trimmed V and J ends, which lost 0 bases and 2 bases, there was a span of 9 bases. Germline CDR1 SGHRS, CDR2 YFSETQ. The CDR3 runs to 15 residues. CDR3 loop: CASSLGGTAYNEQFF. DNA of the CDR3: TGCGCCAGCAGCTTGGGCGGGACAGCCTACAATGAGCAGTTCTTC.

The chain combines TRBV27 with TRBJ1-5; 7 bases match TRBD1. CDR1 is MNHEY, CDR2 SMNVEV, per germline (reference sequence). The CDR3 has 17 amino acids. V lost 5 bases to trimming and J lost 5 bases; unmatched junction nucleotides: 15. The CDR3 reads CASSPTLPGTDDQPQHF. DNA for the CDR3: TGTGCCAGCAGTCCCACCCTTCCCGGGACAGATGATCAGCCCCAGCATTTT.

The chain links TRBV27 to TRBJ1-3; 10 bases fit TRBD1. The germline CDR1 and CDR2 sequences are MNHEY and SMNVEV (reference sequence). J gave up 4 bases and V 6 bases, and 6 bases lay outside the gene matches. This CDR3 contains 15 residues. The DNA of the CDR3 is TGTGCCAGCAGATCCGGGACAGGGGACGGAAACACCATATATTTT. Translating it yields CASRSGTGDGNTIYF.

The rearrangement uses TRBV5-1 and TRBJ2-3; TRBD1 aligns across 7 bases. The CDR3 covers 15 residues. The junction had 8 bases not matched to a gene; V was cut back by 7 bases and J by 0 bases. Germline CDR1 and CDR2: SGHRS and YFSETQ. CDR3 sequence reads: CASSTGVSSTDTQYF. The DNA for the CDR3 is TGCGCCAGCTCAACAGGGGTCTCTAGCACAGATACGCAGTATTTT.

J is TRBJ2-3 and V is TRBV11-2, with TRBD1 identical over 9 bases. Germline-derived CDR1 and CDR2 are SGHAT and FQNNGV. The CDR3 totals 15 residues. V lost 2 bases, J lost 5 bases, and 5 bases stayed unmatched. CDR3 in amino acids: CASSLSGDRVDTQYF. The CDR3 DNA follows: TGTGCCAGCAGCTTATCTGGGGACAGGGTAGATACGCAGTATTTT.

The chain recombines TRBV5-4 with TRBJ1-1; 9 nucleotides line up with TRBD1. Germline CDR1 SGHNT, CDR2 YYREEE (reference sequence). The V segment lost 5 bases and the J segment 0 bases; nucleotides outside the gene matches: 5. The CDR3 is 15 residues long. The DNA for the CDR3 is TGTGCCAGCAGTTGGGACAGGGCCTTGAACACTGAAGCTTTCTTT. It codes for CASSWDRALNTEAFF.

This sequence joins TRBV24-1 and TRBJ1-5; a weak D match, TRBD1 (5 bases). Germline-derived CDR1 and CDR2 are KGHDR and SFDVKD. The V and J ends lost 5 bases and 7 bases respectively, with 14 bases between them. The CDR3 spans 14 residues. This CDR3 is CATSVQGSGQPQHF. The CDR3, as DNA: TGTGCCACCAGTGTGCAGGGTTCAGGCCAGCCCCAGCATTTT.

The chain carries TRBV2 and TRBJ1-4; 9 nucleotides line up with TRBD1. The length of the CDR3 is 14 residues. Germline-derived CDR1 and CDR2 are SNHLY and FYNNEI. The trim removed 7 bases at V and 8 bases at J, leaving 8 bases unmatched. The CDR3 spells CASIRDRVGEKLFF. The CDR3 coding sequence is TGTGCCAGCATACGGGACAGGGTAGGGGAAAAACTGTTTTTT. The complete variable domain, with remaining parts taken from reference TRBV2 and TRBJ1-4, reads EPEVTQTPSHQVTQMGQEVILRCVPISNHLYFYWYRQILGQKVEFLVSFYNNEISEKSEIFDDQFSVERPDGSNFTLKIRSTKLEDSAMYFCASIRDRVGEKLFFGSGTQLSVL.

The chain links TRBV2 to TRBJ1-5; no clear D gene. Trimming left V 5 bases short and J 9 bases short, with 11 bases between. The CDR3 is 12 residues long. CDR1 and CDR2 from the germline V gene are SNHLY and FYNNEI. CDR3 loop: CASSNEIRPQHF. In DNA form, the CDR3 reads TGTGCCAGCAGTAATGAGATCCGGCCCCAGCATTTT.

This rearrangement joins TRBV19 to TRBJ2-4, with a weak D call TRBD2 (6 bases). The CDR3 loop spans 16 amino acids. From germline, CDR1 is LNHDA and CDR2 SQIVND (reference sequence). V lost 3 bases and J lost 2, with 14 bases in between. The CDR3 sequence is CASSIKAGITKNIQYF. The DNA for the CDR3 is TGTGCCAGTAGTATCAAAGCGGGTATAACCAAAAACATTCAGTACTTC.

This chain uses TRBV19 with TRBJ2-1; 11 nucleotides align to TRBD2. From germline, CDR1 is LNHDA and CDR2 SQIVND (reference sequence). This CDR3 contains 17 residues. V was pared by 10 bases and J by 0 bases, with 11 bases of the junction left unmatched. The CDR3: CATQKRLAGSSYNEQFF. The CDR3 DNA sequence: TGTGCCACCCAGAAACGACTAGCGGGGAGCTCCTACAATGAGCAGTTCTTC.

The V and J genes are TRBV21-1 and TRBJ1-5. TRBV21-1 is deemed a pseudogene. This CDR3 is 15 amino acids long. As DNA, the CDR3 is TGTGCCAGCACCAGTACAAAGGGAGGCAATCAGCCCCAGCATTTT. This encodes CASTSTKGGNQPQHF.

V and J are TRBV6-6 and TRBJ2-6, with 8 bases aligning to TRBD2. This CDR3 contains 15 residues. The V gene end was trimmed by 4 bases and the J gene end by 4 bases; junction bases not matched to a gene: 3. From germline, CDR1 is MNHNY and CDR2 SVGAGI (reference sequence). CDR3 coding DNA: TGTGCCAGCAGTTCGGGGGGGGCAGGGGCCAACGTCCTGACTTTC. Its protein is CASSSGGAGANVLTF.

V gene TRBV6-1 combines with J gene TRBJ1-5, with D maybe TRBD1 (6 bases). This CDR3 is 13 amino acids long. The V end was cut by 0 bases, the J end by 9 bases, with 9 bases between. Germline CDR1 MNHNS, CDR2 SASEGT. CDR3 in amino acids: CASSEAGGGPQHF. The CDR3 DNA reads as TGTGCCAGCAGTGAAGCGGGAGGGGGGCCCCAGCATTTT.